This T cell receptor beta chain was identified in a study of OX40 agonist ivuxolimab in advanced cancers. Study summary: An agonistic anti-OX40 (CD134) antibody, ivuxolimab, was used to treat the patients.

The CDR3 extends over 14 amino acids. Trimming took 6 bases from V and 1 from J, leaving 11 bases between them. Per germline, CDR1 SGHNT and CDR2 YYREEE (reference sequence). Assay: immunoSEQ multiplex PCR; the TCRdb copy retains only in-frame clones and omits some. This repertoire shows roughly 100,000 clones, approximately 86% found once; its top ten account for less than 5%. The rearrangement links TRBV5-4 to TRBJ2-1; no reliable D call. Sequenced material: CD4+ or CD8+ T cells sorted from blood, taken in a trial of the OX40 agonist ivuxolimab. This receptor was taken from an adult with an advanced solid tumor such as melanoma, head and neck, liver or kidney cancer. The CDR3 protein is CASTGLGSYNEQFF. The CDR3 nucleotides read TGTGCCAGCACCGGGTTAGGGTCCTACAATGAGCAGTTCTTC.